This entry describes one T cell receptor beta chain. Random hexamers were used to reverse transcribe 0.5 to 1 ug of RNA. The immunoSEQ assay covered 54 Vbeta and 13 Jbeta segments for CDR3. TCRdb reprocessed the immunoSEQ multiplex PCR reads via MiXCR and lists one record per CDR3 protein. The table has approximately 200,000 distinct CDR3 sequences, over 90% seen once; the top ten hold 0.07% to 0.095%. Negative isolation yielded CD4+ and CD8+ T cells, and FACS enriched TEMRA cells. This sample is drawn from a study of CD8 T cells in Susac syndrome. V lost 1 base to trimming and J lost 7 bases; unmatched junction nucleotides: 5. Germline V CDR1 and CDR2: GTSNPN, SVGIG (reference sequence). The CDR3 extends over 13 amino acids.

The clonotype comes from a human donor with multiple sclerosis. The sequencing sample was made of CD4+ T cells from PBMCs. The chain joins TRBV30 to TRBJ1-2, with 8 bases aligning to TRBD1. In nucleotides, the CDR3 is TGTGCCTGGAGTGCCGACAGGGGATTTGGCTACACCTTC. Its protein is CAWSADRGFGYTF.